The sequence of this TCR beta chain was determined in a study of vaccination and CD4 T cells after COVID-19 (dated by TCRdb to between 2021 and 2024). With respect to the entire study: SARS-CoV-2 positivity had been established in the convalescent patients by nasal swab PCR, and mild disease was recorded in about 9 of these patients and severe disease in one. Post-vaccine blood samples were obtained a median of about 72 days after the second vaccine dose, with a range of roughly 14 to 241 days. In ten to eleven COVID-19 convalescent patients and a few infection-naive healthy vaccine recipients, the spike-specific CD4+ TCR repertoire before mRNA vaccination was compared with the repertoire after mRNA vaccination. A few convalescent patients gave samples both early after vaccination (day 14) and late after vaccination (days 161 to 241). Post-COVID blood samples from convalescent patients were collected a median of around 100 days after diagnosis, with a range of 35 to 161 days. The convalescent cohort included six males and four females, with two Hispanic individuals, seven Caucasians, two Asians and one multiracial person. Participants received two doses of either the Pfizer-BioNTech BNT162b2 vaccine (n=8) or the Moderna mRNA-1273 vaccine (n=2). What the authors observed across the whole study: The study included relatively few convalescent patients and did not analyze early timepoints after natural infection. The median number of SARS-CoV-2-reactive clonotypes rose from approximately 20 after infection to some 37 after vaccination, but the change was not significant. Of the vaccine-specific clones in convalescent patients, 304 of 307, or nearly all, reacted only to SARS-CoV-2 spike and did not cross-react with common cold coronaviruses. In convalescent patients, a median 86.3% of post-vaccine SARS-CoV-2-reactive clones were detected only after vaccination, and vaccine-specific priming was suggested by this finding.

The library relied on PCR. TCRdb shows the sequencer as Illumina iSeq 100. For the original study's pipeline: Non-productive sequences were removed, and CDR3s that did not start with C, did not end with F or W, or were shorter than 7 amino acids were discarded. CDR3 homology was assessed with Levenshtein distances (stringdist) and unrooted phylogenetic trees (ape) in R version 3.6.1. The raw public data were reprocessed by TCRdb itself: fastp quality trimming at Q25, MiXCR clonotype calling, in-frame beta chains only. Identical CDR3 protein sequences are pooled into one entry, listed with their most common genes and DNA. TCRdb's processing, not the study's, gives the V and J calls here. The sample profile shows about 29,000 distinct CDR3 sequences; approximately 49% of them were found once. The ten largest account for 5.5% to 7.5% of the sample. As to this clonotype: Its binding antigen is unknown. Per-base quality was not reported, and no clone a single base away is much larger than it.

The time point label, read with the paper, signifies: late sampling 161 to 241 days after vaccination in three convalescent patients. The positive SARS-CoV-2 PCR tests of the convalescent patients were dated from March to December 2020, before the Alpha, Beta and Delta variants emerged in the United States. PBMCs were separated from whole blood using Ficoll-Paque Plus gradient centrifugation and then either used fresh or cryopreserved at -140C. The germline V gene (reference sequence) specifies DFQATT as CDR1 and SNEGSKA as CDR2. The V and J ends are trimmed by 5 bases and 7 bases, leaving 15 bases between them. Inclusive of the bounding cysteine and phenylalanine, the CDR3 is 13 residues long. The kept DNA is CDR3 alone, 39 bases in frame from the first base.

This receptor chain uses TRBV20-1 and TRBJ1-5, with the D gene uncertain. This TCR derives from a human donor who had recovered from COVID-19. The sample consisted of CD4+ T cells from blood, taken about 7 months after SARS-CoV-2 vaccination. The CDR3 has the sequence CSADPLEGQPQHF. The DNA reads TGCAGTGCTGACCCTTTGGAGGGACAGCCCCAGCATTTT.